Following are 27 T cell receptor beta chains from one sample sequenced in a study of monozygotic twins with inflammatory bowel disease. Following a re-call of the 5' RACE reads, TCRdb has one entry per CDR3 protein and lacks DNA. This repertoire includes more than 300,000 distinct CDR3 sequences. Input material: blood. The receptors shown here come from a human donor with ulcerative colitis or Crohn's disease, or a healthy co-twin of an affected twin (not recorded which).

The chain is built from TRBV6-5 and TRBJ2-7. The CDR3 has 15 amino acids. Germline-derived CDR1 and CDR2 are MNHEY and SVGAGI. CDR3: CASSYSRYGSYEQYF.

The chain has TRBV7-7 and TRBJ2-3; no DNA is available, so the TRBD1 call from TCRdb remains unchecked. The CDR3 consists of 14 residues. The germline V gene has CDR1 SSHAT and CDR2 FNYEAQ (reference sequence). This CDR3 reads CASSLTGGEDTQHF.

V and J are TRBV29-1 and TRBJ2-3; TCRdb outputs TRBD1, but without DNA this stays unchecked. The CDR3 is 13 residues long. Looked up from germline, CDR1 is SQVTM and CDR2 is ANQGSEA. The CDR3 region is CSVLWDRRMAQYF.

The rearrangement joins TRBV10-3 to TRBJ2-7. The CDR3 is 15 residues long. Germline assignment: CDR1 ENHRY and CDR2 SYGVKD. CDR3 loop: CAISASDGSSYEQYF.

The V call is TRBV4-1, the J call TRBJ2-2. The CDR3 totals 11 residues. Germline assignment: CDR1 MGHRA and CDR2 YSYEKL. CDR3 sequence reads: CASSHSGELFF.

This rearrangement joins TRBV12-3 or TRBV12-4 to TRBJ2-7; TCRdb's D gene call, TRBD1, goes unchecked for lack of DNA. This CDR3 is 13 amino acids long. The CDR3 sequence: CASRRGGGYEQYF.

This chain uses TRBV7-9 with TRBJ2-1; TCRdb reports TRBD2, a call that lacks DNA to check it against. The germline V gene encodes CDR1 SEHNR and CDR2 FQNEAQ (reference sequence). The CDR3 covers 19 residues. The chain's CDR3 is CASSLGGTSGGSSYNEQFF.

This chain connects TRBV20-1 to TRBJ2-3; the TRBD2 assignment by TCRdb is unverifiable without DNA. Per germline, CDR1 DFQATT and CDR2 SNEGSKA (reference sequence). This CDR3 has 13 amino acids. CDR3 loop: CSARLPHTDTQYF.

This chain uses TRBV20-1 with TRBJ2-3; absent DNA, TCRdb's TRBD2 call cannot be checked. The CDR3 loop spans 16 amino acids. Looked up from germline, CDR1 is DFQATT and CDR2 is SNEGSKA (reference sequence). The CDR3 protein is CSAPRTSGGSTDTQYF.

The J gene is TRBJ2-1, the V gene TRBV10-2; there is no DNA to check the TCRdb D call of TRBD2. The CDR3 runs to 14 residues. CDR1 and CDR2 (germline): WSHSY, SAAADI. The CDR3 protein is CASNSGGMYNEQFF.

V gene TRBV4-2 combines with J gene TRBJ2-5; no DNA is available, so the TRBD1 call from TCRdb remains unchecked. CDR1 and CDR2 from the germline V gene are LGHNA and YNFKEQ. The CDR3 has 20 amino acids. Here the CDR3 reads CASSQKMRGQDRGRQETQYF.

The chain combines TRBV20-1 with TRBJ2-7; the D call of TRBD2 rests on TCRdb alone, since no DNA is present to check it. CDR1 DFQATT and CDR2 SNEGSKA come from the germline V gene (reference sequence). The CDR3 is 15 residues long. The CDR3 loop is CSASLAGGGNYEQYF.

The rearrangement links TRBV5-1 to TRBJ2-7; the TCRdb D gene call, TRBD2, has no DNA to confirm it. The germline V gene has CDR1 SGHRS and CDR2 YFSETQ. This CDR3 contains 14 residues. The CDR3: CASSLTSGNYEQYF. Based on the CDR3 plus reference TRBV5-1 and TRBJ2-7, the full variable domain is KAGVTQTPRYLIKTRGQQVTLSCSPISGHRSVSWYQQTPGQGLQFLFEYFSETQRNKGNFPGRFSGRQFSNSRSEMNVSTLELGDSALYLCASSLTSGNYEQYFGPGTRLTVT.

The rearrangement joins TRBV7-8 to TRBJ2-5; TCRdb selects TRBD1, and the lack of DNA leaves this call unchecked. The CDR3 sequence is 16 residues long. CDR1 and CDR2 from the germline V gene are SGHVS and FQNEAQ. The CDR3 here is CASSLEGALGQETQYF.

The V and J genes are TRBV7-9 and TRBJ2-2. This CDR3 is built from 13 residues. Germline V lookup: CDR1 SEHNR, CDR2 FQNEAQ (reference sequence). The CDR3 protein is CASSSAVTGELFF.

The J gene is TRBJ1-6, the V gene TRBV12-3 or TRBV12-4; TCRdb names TRBD1, which stays unverified in the absence of DNA. CDR3 length equals 14 residues. CDR3 region: CASSLNDRGSPLHF.

This CDR3 is CASSQGRSTNQPQHF. The rearrangement joins TRBV3-1 to TRBJ1-5. Germline V lookup: CDR1 LGHDT, CDR2 YNNKEL (reference sequence). The CDR3 extends over 15 amino acids.

The chain combines TRBV9 with TRBJ2-7; TCRdb gives TRBD1 as the D gene, but with no DNA this cannot be confirmed. The CDR3 has 15 residues. The germline V gene encodes CDR1 SGDLS and CDR2 YYNGEE. The CDR3 reads CASSVGQSASYEQYF.

V and J are TRBV7-9 and TRBJ2-7. Germline loops: CDR1 SEHNR, CDR2 FQNEAQ (reference sequence). This CDR3 has 13 amino acids. The CDR3 protein is CASSLALGDEQYF.

The chain combines TRBV7-2 with TRBJ2-3; there is no DNA to check the TCRdb D call of TRBD2. The CDR3 covers 14 residues. Germline CDR1 reads SGHTA; CDR2 reads FQGNSA. CDR3 sequence: CASSTLAGGDTQYF.

J is TRBJ2-7 and V is TRBV9; TCRdb outputs TRBD1, but without DNA this stays unchecked. Germline CDR1 SGDLS, CDR2 YYNGEE. This CDR3 is 15 amino acids long. The CDR3 region is CASSKGWRQGGEQYF. Based on the CDR3 plus reference TRBV9 and TRBJ2-7, the full variable domain is DSGVTQTPKHLITATGQRVTLRCSPRSGDLSVYWYQQSLDQGLQFLIQYYNGEERAKGNILERFSAQQFPDLHSELNLSSLELGDSALYFCASSKGWRQGGEQYFGPGTRLTVT.

The genes are TRBV5-1 and TRBJ1-5. CDR1 SGHRS and CDR2 YFSETQ come from the germline V gene. The length of the CDR3 is 15 residues. The CDR3 here is CASSLLGYSNQPQHF.

The chain is built from TRBV20-1 and TRBJ2-1; TCRdb returns TRBD2, unconfirmable since there is no DNA. Germline CDR1 and CDR2: DFQATT and SNEGSKA (reference sequence). The CDR3 covers 15 residues. The CDR3 reads CSSTRTSGILTEQFF.

The chain links TRBV5-3 to TRBJ2-5; TCRdb gives TRBD2 as the D gene, but with no DNA this cannot be confirmed. TRBV5-3 is classed as an ORF, of uncertain function. This CDR3 has 14 amino acids. The CDR3 reads CARSLTSGGETQYF.

This chain uses TRBV5-1 with TRBJ2-3; TCRdb designates TRBD2, a call that cannot be tested without DNA. Germline CDR1 is SGHRS and CDR2 is YFSETQ. This CDR3 spans 16 amino acids. The CDR3 is CASSPGTSGLSDTQYF.

The chain carries TRBV12-3 or TRBV12-4 and TRBJ2-3. CDR3 length equals 13 residues. The CDR3 loop reads CASSLGLPDTQYF.

This chain uses TRBV5-1 with TRBJ1-6; TCRdb's D gene call, TRBD1, goes unchecked for lack of DNA. There are 16 residues in the CDR3. Germline assignment: CDR1 SGHRS and CDR2 YFSETQ. The CDR3 sequence: CASSLGTGEYNSPLHF.